One sample yielded the 5 T cell receptor beta chains listed below, sequenced in a study of CD8 T cells in Susac syndrome. About 0.45 to 1 ug RNA was reverse transcribed with random hexamers. TCRdb reprocessed the immunoSEQ multiplex PCR reads via MiXCR and lists one record per CDR3 protein. In the table there are approximately 210,000 distinct CDR3 sequences, 95% of which are singletons. What was sequenced was CD4+ T cells from PBMCs. These receptors were obtained from a human donor with multiple sclerosis.

J is TRBJ2-3 and V is TRBV7-2, with 7 bases fitting TRBD2. The CDR3 runs 14 residues. Per the germline V gene, CDR1 is SGHTA and CDR2 is FQGNSA. V trimming: 10 bases; J trimming: 2 bases; junction bases outside the gene matches: 9. The CDR3 here is CATTSSPPTDTQYF. The CDR3 DNA follows: TGTGCCACGACTAGCTCCCCCCCCACAGATACGCAGTATTTT.

The V and J genes are TRBV2 and TRBJ1-1; no clear D. This CDR3 has 12 amino acids. The germline V and J ends were trimmed by 11 bases and 0 bases, with 10 bases remaining between them. The germline V gene encodes CDR1 SNHLY and CDR2 FYNNEI. Written as DNA, the CDR3 is TGTGCCGTGCGGGAGTTGAACACTGAAGCTTTCTTT. Residues: CAVRELNTEAFF.

This clonotype was seen a single time. The V and J genes are TRBV12-3 or TRBV12-4 and TRBJ2-3, with D perhaps TRBD1 or TRBD2 (5 bases each). The CDR3 has 15 amino acids. Trimming removed 2 bases at V and 4 bases at J, with 13 bases between. The CDR3 DNA reads TGTGCCAGCAGTTTAATGGGGGTCGGCGCAGATACGCAGTATTTT. This codes for CASSLMGVGADTQYF.

The CDR3 protein is CATARGGSETQYF. DNA of the CDR3: TGCGCCACCGCTCGAGGGGGGTCGGAGACCCAGTACTTC. The chain uses TRBV5-1 and TRBJ2-5, with D possibly called TRBD1 or TRBD2 (6 bases each). Trimming shortened V by 9 bases and J by 5 bases, and 17 bases separated the two germline ends. In germline, CDR1 is SGHRS, CDR2 YFSETQ. The CDR3 is made up of 13 amino acids.

This chain connects TRBV3-1 to TRBJ1-2, with D possibly TRBD1 on 5 matching bases. Germline values: CDR1 LGHDT, CDR2 YNNKEL (reference sequence). Trimming stripped 1 base from V and 9 bases from J, with 12 bases between. The CDR3 length is 13 residues. CDR3 DNA: TGTGCCAGCAGCCAAGGGGGCCAGGGAAGCTACACCTTC. Protein: CASSQGGQGSYTF.